This is a list of T cell receptor beta chains from one sample in a study of shared clonotypes between healthy human individuals. This table comes from immunoSEQ multiplex PCR, and its TCRdb copy is limited to in-frame clones, with some not included. The table includes around 1,100,000 clones, around 77% detected once. Sequencing was performed on memory CD4+ T cells from PBMCs. These receptors were taken from a man younger than 35 in good health. Some clones in this sample may be carry-over from other donors' samples. Both conserved end residues are part of each CDR3. The order of the fields is CDR3 protein, CDR3 DNA, clone size, V gene, D gene, J gene. The D gene is left open where the match is weak. Clone size is given for some rows only: seen once, a few or many times, or a class if the clone is expanded.

CDR3 protein: CASSLKPGQGALETQYF
CDR3 DNA: TGTGCCAGCAGCTTAAAACCGGGACAGGGGGCCCTTGAGACCCAGTACTTC
clone size: -
V gene: TRBV7-2
D gene: TRBD1
J gene: TRBJ2-5

CDR3 protein: CASSYRPSYEQYF
CDR3 DNA: TGCGCCAGCAGCTACCGGCCTTCCTACGAGCAGTACTTC
clone size: -
V gene: TRBV5-1
D gene: -
J gene: TRBJ2-7

CDR3 protein: CASSALGRLAGSPLQETQYF
CDR3 DNA: TGTGCCAGCAGTGCCCTAGGGAGACTAGCTGGAAGCCCCCTCCAAGAGACCCAGTACTTC
clone size: -
V gene: TRBV6-1
D gene: TRBD2
J gene: TRBJ2-5

CDR3 protein: CASSEDTRSNQPQHF
CDR3 DNA: TGTGCCAGCAGTGAGGACACCAGAAGCAATCAGCCCCAGCATTTT
clone size: few
V gene: TRBV6-1
D gene: -
J gene: TRBJ1-5

CDR3 protein: CSAWGTSGSREQYF
CDR3 DNA: TGCAGCGCCTGGGGGACTAGCGGGAGCCGGGAGCAGTACTTC
clone size: -
V gene: TRBV29-1
D gene: TRBD2
J gene: TRBJ2-7

CDR3 protein: CSVEGGTAGTDTQYF
CDR3 DNA: TGCAGCGTTGAAGGGGGGACGGCCGGGACAGATACGCAGTATTTT
clone size: -
V gene: TRBV29-1
D gene: -
J gene: TRBJ2-3

CDR3 protein: CAISRGQGQETQYF
CDR3 DNA: TGTGCCATCAGCCGCGGACAGGGCCAAGAGACCCAGTACTTC
clone size: -
V gene: TRBV10-3
D gene: TRBD1
J gene: TRBJ2-5

CDR3 protein: CASSPILQSGYTF
CDR3 DNA: TGTGCCAGCAGCCCTATACTACAGAGTGGCTACACCTTC
clone size: -
V gene: TRBV9
D gene: -
J gene: TRBJ1-2

CDR3 protein: CASSLRDSMNTEAFF
CDR3 DNA: TGCGCCAGCAGCTTGAGGGACAGCATGAACACTGAAGCTTTCTTT
clone size: -
V gene: TRBV5-1
D gene: TRBD1
J gene: TRBJ1-1

CDR3 protein: CASSLGFGRDYEQYF
CDR3 DNA: TGTGCCAGCAGCTTAGGTTTTGGCAGGGACTACGAGCAGTACTTC
clone size: -
V gene: TRBV11-3
D gene: -
J gene: TRBJ2-7

CDR3 protein: CASSPPPVKGDQYF
CDR3 DNA: TGTGCCAGCTCACCACCGCCGGTGAAAGGAGACCAGTACTTC
clone size: -
V gene: TRBV18
D gene: -
J gene: TRBJ2-5

CDR3 protein: CASSESIGGRAHSYNEQFF
CDR3 DNA: TGCGCCAGCAGTGAGTCCATCGGGGGGAGGGCCCATTCCTACAATGAGCAGTTCTTC
clone size: -
V gene: TRBV10-1
D gene: TRBD2
J gene: TRBJ2-1

CDR3 protein: CASSARRGAGEQFF
CDR3 DNA: TGTGCCAGTAGTGCCAGACGGGGGGCGGGTGAGCAGTTCTTC
clone size: few
V gene: TRBV19
D gene: -
J gene: TRBJ2-1

CDR3 protein: CASRDGGTKNEQYF
CDR3 DNA: TGTGCCAGCAGGGACGGTGGGACTAAAAACGAGCAGTACTTC
clone size: many
V gene: TRBV28
D gene: TRBD2
J gene: TRBJ2-7

CDR3 protein: CASSKADSTDTQYF
CDR3 DNA: TGTGCCAGTAGTAAAGCAGATAGCACAGATACGCAGTATTTT
clone size: -
V gene: TRBV19
D gene: -
J gene: TRBJ2-3

CDR3 protein: CASSDRRDQPQHF
CDR3 DNA: TGTGCCAGTAGTGACAGACGGGATCAGCCCCAGCATTTT
clone size: -
V gene: TRBV19
D gene: -
J gene: TRBJ1-5

CDR3 protein: CSVVYPQETQYF
CDR3 DNA: TGCAGCGTTGTGTATCCCCAAGAGACCCAGTACTTC
clone size: few
V gene: TRBV29-1
D gene: -
J gene: TRBJ2-5

CDR3 protein: CATSRERGTADQSYEQYF
CDR3 DNA: TGTGCCACCAGCAGAGAGCGGGGGACAGCCGATCAATCCTACGAGCAGTACTTC
clone size: -
V gene: TRBV15
D gene: -
J gene: TRBJ2-7

CDR3 protein: CAWSVMRGANEKLFF
CDR3 DNA: TGTGCCTGGAGTGTAATGAGGGGGGCTAATGAAAAACTGTTTTTT
clone size: -
V gene: TRBV30
D gene: -
J gene: TRBJ1-4

CDR3 protein: CASSPRTGSYNEQFF
CDR3 DNA: TGCGCCAGCAGCCCCAGGACAGGGAGCTACAATGAGCAGTTCTTC
clone size: -
V gene: TRBV5-1
D gene: TRBD1
J gene: TRBJ2-1

CDR3 protein: CASNSAYSNQPQHF
CDR3 DNA: TGTGCCAGCAATTCCGCATATAGCAATCAGCCCCAGCATTTT
clone size: few
V gene: TRBV28
D gene: -
J gene: TRBJ1-5

CDR3 protein: CASSRDPNQPQHF
CDR3 DNA: TGTGCCAGCAGCCGGGACCCCAATCAGCCCCAGCATTTT
clone size: -
V gene: TRBV2
D gene: -
J gene: TRBJ1-5